The TCR beta chain under discussion was sequenced for a study of T cells in Graves' hyperthyroidism and ophthalmopathy. Uncontrolled infections, other autoimmune diseases, pregnancy or lactation led to exclusion of patients. The germline V gene encodes CDR1 SGHRS and CDR2 YFSETQ. Trimming took 1 base from V and 8 from J, leaving 13 bases between them. CDR3 length equals 15 residues. Regarding the study as a whole: A model of 13 V-J pairs discriminated ophthalmopathy from stable hyperthyroidism. Appearing also in blood were most of the thyroid clonotypes expanded above 0.001. Median prediction lead before ophthalmopathy onset was about 6.7 months with the model.

Comment on this clonotype: As yet, its antigen is unknown.

RNA transcripts gave rise to amplified TCR beta CDR3 regions. When the TCR CDR3 underwent first-round RT-PCR, the HTBI primer set was used. TCRdb fed the multiplex PCR reads into MiXCR, producing one record per CDR3 protein. The table includes about 560,000 distinct CDR3 sequences, 16% detected once. The chain has TRBV5-1 and TRBJ1-6, with D maybe TRBD1 (5 bases). The clonotype originates from a young woman with Graves' hyperthyroidism. Sample: blood. CDR3 nucleotide sequence: TGCGCCAGCAGCTTGTGGGACTTGGTGGATTCACCCCTCCACTTT. It encodes CASSLWDLVDSPLHF.